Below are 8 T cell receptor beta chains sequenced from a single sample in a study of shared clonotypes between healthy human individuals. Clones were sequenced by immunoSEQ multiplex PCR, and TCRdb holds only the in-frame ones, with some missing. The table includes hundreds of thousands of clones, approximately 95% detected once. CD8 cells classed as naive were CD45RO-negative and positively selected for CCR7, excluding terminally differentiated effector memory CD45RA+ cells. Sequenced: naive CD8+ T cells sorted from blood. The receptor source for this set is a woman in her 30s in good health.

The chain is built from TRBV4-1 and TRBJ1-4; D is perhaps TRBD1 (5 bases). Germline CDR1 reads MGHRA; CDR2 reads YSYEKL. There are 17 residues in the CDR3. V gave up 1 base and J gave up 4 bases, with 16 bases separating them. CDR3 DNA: TGCGCCAGCAGCCAAGTCACGGGACGGGGTTATAATGAAAAACTGTTTTTT. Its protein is CASSQVTGRGYNEKLFF.

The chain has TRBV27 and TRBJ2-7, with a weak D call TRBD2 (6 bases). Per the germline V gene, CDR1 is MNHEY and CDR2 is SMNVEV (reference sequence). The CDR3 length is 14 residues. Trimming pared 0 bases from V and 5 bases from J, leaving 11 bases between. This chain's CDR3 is CASSLSEGFHEQYF. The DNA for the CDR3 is TGTGCCAGCAGTTTATCGGAGGGTTTCCACGAGCAGTACTTC.

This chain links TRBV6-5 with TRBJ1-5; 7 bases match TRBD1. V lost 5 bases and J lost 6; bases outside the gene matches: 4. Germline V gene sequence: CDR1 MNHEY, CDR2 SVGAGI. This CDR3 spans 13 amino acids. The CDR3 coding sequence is TGTGCCAGCAGTACCAGGGGGATTCAGCCCCAGCATTTT. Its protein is CASSTRGIQPQHF.

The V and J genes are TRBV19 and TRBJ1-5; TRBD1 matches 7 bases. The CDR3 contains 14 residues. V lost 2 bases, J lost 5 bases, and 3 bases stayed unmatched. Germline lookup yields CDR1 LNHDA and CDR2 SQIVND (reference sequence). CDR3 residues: CASSIRTGDQPQHF. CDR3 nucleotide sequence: TGTGCCAGTAGTATACGGACAGGAGATCAGCCCCAGCATTTT.

CDR3 sequence (DNA): TGTGCCAGCAGTTACCGGACTAGCGGGAGCGGCGGCTCCTACAATGAGCAGTTCTTC. Residues: CASSYRTSGSGGSYNEQFF. The chain is built from TRBV27 and TRBJ2-1; TRBD2 agrees at 13 bases. Germline V gene sequence: CDR1 MNHEY, CDR2 SMNVEV (reference sequence). The CDR3 totals 19 residues. J lost 0 bases, V lost 4 bases, and 9 bases had no gene match.

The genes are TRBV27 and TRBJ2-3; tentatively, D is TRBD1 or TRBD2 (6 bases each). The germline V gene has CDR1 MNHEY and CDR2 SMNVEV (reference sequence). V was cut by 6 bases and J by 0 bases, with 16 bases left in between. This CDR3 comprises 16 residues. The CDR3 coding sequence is TGTGCCAGCAGCGTGGGGGCGGGACCGAGCACAGATACGCAGTATTTT. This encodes CASSVGAGPSTDTQYF.

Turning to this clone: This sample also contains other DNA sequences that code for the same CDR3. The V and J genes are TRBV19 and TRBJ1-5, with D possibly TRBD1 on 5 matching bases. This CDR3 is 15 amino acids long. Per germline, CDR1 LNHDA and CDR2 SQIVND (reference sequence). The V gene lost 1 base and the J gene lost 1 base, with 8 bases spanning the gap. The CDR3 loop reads CASSIVPGSNQPQHF. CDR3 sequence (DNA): TGTGCCAGTAGTATAGTCCCAGGGAGCAATCAGCCCCAGCATTTT.

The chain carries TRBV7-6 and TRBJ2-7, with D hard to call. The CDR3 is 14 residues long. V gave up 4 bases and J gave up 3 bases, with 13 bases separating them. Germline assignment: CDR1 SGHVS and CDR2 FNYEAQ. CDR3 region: CASSSFTDGYEQYF. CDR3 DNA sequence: TGTGCCAGCAGCTCCTTTACGGACGGCTACGAGCAGTACTTC.